This T cell receptor beta chain was retrieved from a study of coeliac disease. Regarding the study as a whole: Few TRB amino acid sequences were shared between samples; most were unique. Published gliadin-specific TRB sequences appeared in about 50% of the 18 coeliac samples, 1 of 6 controls. The authors judged this method unsuitable for unbiased gliadin-specific T cell detection.

Trimming removed 2 bases at V and 3 bases at J, with 19 bases between. This CDR3 is 18 amino acids long. Germline values: CDR1 ENHRY, CDR2 SYGVKD. As regards this clone: Antigen specificity is unknown.

Data came from immunoSEQ multiplex PCR; TCRdb stores just in-frame clones and leaves some out. Here the sample spans about 6,500 clones, roughly 70% being singletons. The source of this sequence is a man aged 45 to 65 with active celiac disease. Sample: lamina propria lymphocytes from the gut. The chain joins TRBV10-3 to TRBJ2-2; TRBD2 might be the D (6 bases). CDR3 sequence reads: CAISESLEGLAYTGELFF. CDR3 nucleotide sequence: TGTGCCATCAGTGAGAGCTTAGAGGGACTCGCCTACACCGGGGAGCTGTTTTTT.